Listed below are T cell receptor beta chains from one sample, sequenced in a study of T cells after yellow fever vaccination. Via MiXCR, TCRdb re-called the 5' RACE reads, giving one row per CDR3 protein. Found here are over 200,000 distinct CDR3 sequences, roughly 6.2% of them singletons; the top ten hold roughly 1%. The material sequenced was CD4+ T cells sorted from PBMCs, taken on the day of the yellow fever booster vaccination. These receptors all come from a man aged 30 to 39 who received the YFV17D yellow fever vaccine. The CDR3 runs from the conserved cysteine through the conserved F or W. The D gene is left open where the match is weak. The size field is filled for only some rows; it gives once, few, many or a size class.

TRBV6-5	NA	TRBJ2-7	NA	TGTGCCAGCAGCCTAACCCACCACGAGCAGTACTTC	CASSLTHHEQYF
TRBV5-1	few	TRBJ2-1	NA	TGCGCCAGCAGCTTGGGGAACGGGCCGGGGACTTACAATGAGCAGTTCTTC	CASSLGNGPGTYNEQFF
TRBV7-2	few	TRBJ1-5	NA	TGTGCCAGCAGCTTGTACGGTATCGGTCAGCCCCAGCATTTT	CASSLYGIGQPQHF
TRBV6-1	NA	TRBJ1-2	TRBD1	TGTGCCAGCAGCCGGGGACAGTCCTATGGCTACACCTTC	CASSRGQSYGYTF
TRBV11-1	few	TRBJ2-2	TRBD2	TGTGCCAGCAGCTACGTGGGACTAGCGGGAGGTACAGGCACCGGGGAGCTGTTTTTT	CASSYVGLAGGTGTGELFF
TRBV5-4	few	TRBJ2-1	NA	TGTGCCAGCAGCTTGGAAGGGAGAAGGAATGAGCAGTTCTTC	CASSLEGRRNEQFF
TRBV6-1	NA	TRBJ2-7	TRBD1	TGTGCCAGCAGGGTCGAGTATACAGGGGGCGACTACGAGCAGTACTTC	CASRVEYTGGDYEQYF
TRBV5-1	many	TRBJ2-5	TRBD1	TGCGCCAGCAGCGGTACAGGGGTCGGGGAGACCCAGTACTTC	CASSGTGVGETQYF
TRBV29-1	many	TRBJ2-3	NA	TGCAGCGTTGATTCCGCGAACACAGATACGCAGTATTTT	CSVDSANTDTQYF
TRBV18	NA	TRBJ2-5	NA	TGTGCCAGCTCCCCCGTGGCAAAAGAGACCCAGTACTTC	CASSPVAKETQYF
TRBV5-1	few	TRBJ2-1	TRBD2	TGCGCCAGCAGCTTGTTACGGGAGGTTTACAATGAGCAGTTCTTC	CASSLLREVYNEQFF
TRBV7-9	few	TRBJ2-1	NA	TGTGCCAGCAGCTTAGCGGGAACCCCTGGGCTCTACAATGAGCAGTTCTTC	CASSLAGTPGLYNEQFF
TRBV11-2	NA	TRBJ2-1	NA	TGTGCCAGCAGCTTAGTTGGGGGGTCGAGAGTCAATGAGCAGTTCTTC	CASSLVGGSRVNEQFF
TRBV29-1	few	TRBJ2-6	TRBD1	TGCAGCGTTGGTACCGGGACAGGGGGTACTGGGGCCAACGTCCTGACTTTC	CSVGTGTGGTGANVLTF
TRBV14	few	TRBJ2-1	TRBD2	TGTGCCAGCAGCCAAGTTGCGGGAGGGCCTATAATCCATGAGCAGTTCTTC	CASSQVAGGPIIHEQFF
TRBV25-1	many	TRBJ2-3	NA	TGTGCCAGCAGTGTAGGGCGGTACAGCACAGATACGCAGTATTTT	CASSVGRYSTDTQYF
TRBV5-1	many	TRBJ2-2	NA	TGCGCCAGCAGCTTGTTCAGTCGTGGGGGTTCGTCCAACACCGGGGAGCTGTTTTTT	CASSLFSRGGSSNTGELFF
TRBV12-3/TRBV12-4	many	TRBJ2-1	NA	TGTGCCAGCAGTTTAGGGCTCTTATCCTACAATGAGCAGTTCTTC	CASSLGLLSYNEQFF
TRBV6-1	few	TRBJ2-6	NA	TGTGCCAGCAGTACAGACACCTCTGGGGCCAACGTCCTGACTTTC	CASSTDTSGANVLTF
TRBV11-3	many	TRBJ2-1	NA	TGTGCCAGCAGCTCCGGCGATGAGCAGTTCTTC	CASSSGDEQFF
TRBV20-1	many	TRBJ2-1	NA	TGCAGTGCCGTCTGGACTGTTTCCAATGAGCAGTTCTTC	CSAVWTVSNEQFF
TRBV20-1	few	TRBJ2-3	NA	TGCAGTGCTAGAGATTCTTTGCGGAACACAGATACGCAGTATTTT	CSARDSLRNTDTQYF
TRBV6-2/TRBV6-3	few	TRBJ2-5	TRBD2	TGTGCCAGCAGTCGCCCATCTAGCGGGATCCGAGAGACCCAGTACTTC	CASSRPSSGIRETQYF
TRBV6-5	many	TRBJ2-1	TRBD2	TGTGCCAGCAGTCCTACCCGAAGGGCGGGAGCCTACAATGAGCAGTTCTTC	CASSPTRRAGAYNEQFF
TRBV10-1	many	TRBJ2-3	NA	TGCGCCACCCGGGGTCTGGAGCCCGCAGATACGCAGTATTTT	CATRGLEPADTQYF
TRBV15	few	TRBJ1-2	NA	TGTGCCACCAGCAACCGCCCCCGACATCTTTCTAACTATGGCTACACCTTC	CATSNRPRHLSNYGYTF
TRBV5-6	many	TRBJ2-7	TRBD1	TGTGCCAGCAGCTTACCTCCGGGACAGCCTACTAGTCAGTACTTC	CASSLPPGQPTSQYF
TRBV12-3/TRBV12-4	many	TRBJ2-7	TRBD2	TGTGCCAGCAGTTCGGGCGGGAGCTACGAGCAGTACTTC	CASSSGGSYEQYF
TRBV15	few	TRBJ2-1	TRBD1	TGTGCCACCAGCAAGGGACAGACCTACAATGAGCAGTTCTTC	CATSKGQTYNEQFF
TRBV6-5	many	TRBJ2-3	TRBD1	TGTGCCAGCAGTTCCACGACAGGGGGTCTAGATACGCAGTATTTT	CASSSTTGGLDTQYF
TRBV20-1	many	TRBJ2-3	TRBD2	TGCAGTGCTAGAGATCCTGCGGCGGGGAGGGGCACAGATACGCAGTATTTT	CSARDPAAGRGTDTQYF
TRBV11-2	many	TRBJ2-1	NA	TGTGCCAGCAGCTTAGTATCTGATCCTTCCTACAATGAGCAGTTCTTC	CASSLVSDPSYNEQFF
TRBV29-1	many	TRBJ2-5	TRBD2	TGCAGCGTTGCGGGAGGCAGGCAAGAGACCCAGTACTTC	CSVAGGRQETQYF
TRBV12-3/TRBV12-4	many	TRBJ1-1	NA	TGTGCCAGCAGTTTTCAGGGCGGTGGTGAAGCTTTCTTT	CASSFQGGGEAFF
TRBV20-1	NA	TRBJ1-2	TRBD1	TGCAGTGCGCGGTTAGGGACAGGGGTTGGCTACACCTTC	CSARLGTGVGYTF
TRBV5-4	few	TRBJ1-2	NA	TGTGCCAGCAGCTTGGCCGGGGGCTTAGGCTATGGCTACACCTTC	CASSLAGGLGYGYTF
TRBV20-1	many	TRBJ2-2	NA	TGCAGTGCTAGAGATGGGGCCGGTGCCGGGGAGCTGTTTTTT	CSARDGAGAGELFF
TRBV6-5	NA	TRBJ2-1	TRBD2	TGTGCCAGCGCAACACCGGGGCTAGCGGGATTCGGGCAGTTCTTC	CASATPGLAGFGQFF
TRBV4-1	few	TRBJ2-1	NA	TGCGCCAGCAGCCACGGGACTTACCCCTACAATGAGCAGTTCTTC	CASSHGTYPYNEQFF
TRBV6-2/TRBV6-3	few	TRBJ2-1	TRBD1	TGTGCCAGCAGAGCGGGACAGGGGGTGTGGCGGACTACCTACAATGAGCAGTTCTTC	CASRAGQGVWRTTYNEQFF
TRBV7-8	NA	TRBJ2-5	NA	TGTGCCAGCAGATTAGGGGGAAAAGAGACCCAGTACTTC	CASRLGGKETQYF
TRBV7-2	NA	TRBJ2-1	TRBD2	TGTGCCAGCAGCCGAACTAGCGGGGCTCAGTTCTTC	CASSRTSGAQFF
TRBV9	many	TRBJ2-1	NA	TGTGCCAGCAGCGTAGCAGGCACTACCTACAATGAGCAGTTCTTC	CASSVAGTTYNEQFF
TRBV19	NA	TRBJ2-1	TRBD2	TGTGCCAGTAATCATCTCCCCGGGCGGGAGTCCCACAATGAGCAGTTCTTC	CASNHLPGRESHNEQFF
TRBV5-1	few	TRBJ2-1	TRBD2	TGCGCCAGCAGCTTGCAGGGACTAGATTCCTACAATGAGCAGTTCTTC	CASSLQGLDSYNEQFF
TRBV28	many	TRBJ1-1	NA	TGTGCCAGCAGCCGCATCGAAGCTTTCTTT	CASSRIEAFF
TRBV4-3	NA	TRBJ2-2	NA	TGCGCCAGCAGCCAAGCGGAAACCCCTAACACCGGGGAGCTGTTTTTT	CASSQAETPNTGELFF
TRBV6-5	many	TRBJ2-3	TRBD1	TGTGCCAGCAGTTACTCGAAGGGGGCACCGACAGATACGCAGTATTTT	CASSYSKGAPTDTQYF
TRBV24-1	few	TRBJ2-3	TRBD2	TGTGCCACCAGTGATTCTCCCAGCGGGAGCCCCACAGATACGCAGTATTTT	CATSDSPSGSPTDTQYF
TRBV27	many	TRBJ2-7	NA	TGTGCCAGCAGTTTAAGGGTATCCGGACCCGAGCAGTACTTC	CASSLRVSGPEQYF
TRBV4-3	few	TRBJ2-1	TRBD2	TGCGCCAGCAGCCAAGTATTTAGCGGGGATCTTTACAATGAGCAGTTCTTC	CASSQVFSGDLYNEQFF